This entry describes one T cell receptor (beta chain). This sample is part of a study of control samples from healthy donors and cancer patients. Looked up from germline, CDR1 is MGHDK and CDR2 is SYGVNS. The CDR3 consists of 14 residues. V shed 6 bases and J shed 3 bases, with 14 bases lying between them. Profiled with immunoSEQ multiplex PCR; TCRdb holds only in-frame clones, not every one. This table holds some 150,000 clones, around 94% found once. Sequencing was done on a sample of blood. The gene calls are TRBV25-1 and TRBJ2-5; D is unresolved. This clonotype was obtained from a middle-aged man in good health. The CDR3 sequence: CASRGGGRKETQYF. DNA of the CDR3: TGTGCCAGCAGGGGCGGCGGCAGAAAAGAGACCCAGTACTTC. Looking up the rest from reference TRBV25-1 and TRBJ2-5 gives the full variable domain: EADIYQTPRYLVIGTGKKITLECSQTMGHDKMYWYQQDPGMELHLIHYSYGVNSTEKGDLSSESTVSRIRTEHFPLTLESARPSHTSQYLCASRGGGRKETQYFGPGTRLLVL.